Sequencing of this TCR beta chain was carried out in a study of blood T cell repertoires in COVID-19. Looking at the study overall: Sites across the United States, Italy and Spain contributed samples from acute and convalescent COVID-19. PBMCs, B-cell-depleted T cells, or T cells provided the cDNA or gDNA that made up the material.

This CDR3 is 16 amino acids long. CDR1 and CDR2 (germline): SGHTS, YDEGEE. Trimming pared 4 bases from V and 4 bases from J, leaving 20 bases between. Methods used by the authors: By means of reference gene primer amplification, nucleated cell counts were estimated. Profiled with immunoSEQ multiplex PCR; TCRdb holds only in-frame clones, not every one. That table supplies the V and J calls and clone size; D and trimming were determined from the DNA. The table has roughly 100,000 clones, roughly 85% seen once. This sequence originates from a man between 50 and 59 years old in a cohort sampled during active COVID-19. This rearrangement joins TRBV5-8 to TRBJ1-2; D call uncertain. The sequenced sample consisted of peripheral blood. The CDR3 sequence: CASSPGTGNPVYGYTF. CDR3 sequence (DNA): TGTGCCAGCAGCCCGGGTACGGGGAATCCGGTCTATGGCTACACCTTC.